A single sample gave rise to the 17 T cell receptor beta chains below, sequenced in a study of regulatory T cells in long-lasting Graves disease. Time point specified: persistent/refractory GD, antithyroid drugs over 5 years with positive TRAb. After RNA was extracted from PBMCs, the TCR library was made from it. Construction of the TCR beta libraries employed iRepertoire HTBI primers in conjunction with Arm-PCR of CDR3 regions. TCRdb reprocessed the multiplex PCR reads via MiXCR and lists one record per CDR3 protein. The data show about 450,000 distinct CDR3 sequences, with about a quarter seen just once and roughly a quarter held by the top ten. The sample was peripheral blood mononuclear cells (PBMCs), taken when the disease was refractory, from a patient treated with antithyroid drugs. The receptors here all came from a female donor with Graves disease.

This clonotype was observed a few times. The chain couples TRBV6-5 to TRBJ2-6; no firm D call. V was shortened by 4 bases and J by 2 bases, with 9 bases between the two germline ends. This CDR3 is 15 amino acids long. Germline V lookup: CDR1 MNHEY, CDR2 SVGAGI. The CDR3 spells CASSLQQPGANVLTF. The CDR3 DNA follows: TGTGCCAGCAGTTTACAGCAACCTGGGGCCAACGTCCTGACTTTC.

The chain has TRBV28 and TRBJ2-7, with D hard to call. The CDR3 covers 13 residues. Trimming took off 6 bases at V and 6 bases at J, with 15 bases between the two ends. Germline lookup yields CDR1 MDHEN and CDR2 SYDVKM. The CDR3 protein is CASSVGLVPEQYF. The CDR3 nucleotides are TGTGCCAGCAGCGTAGGTCTAGTCCCCGAGCAGTACTTC.

The chain is built from TRBV29-1 and TRBJ2-5; either TRBD1 or TRBD2 may supply D (5 bases each). CDR1 and CDR2 from the germline V gene are SQVTM and ANQGSEA. This CDR3 contains 13 residues. V gave up 6 bases and J gave up 5 bases, with 16 bases separating them. The CDR3 loop reads CSVGASTGETQYF. In DNA form, the CDR3 reads TGCAGCGTCGGGGCTAGCACTGGGGAGACCCAGTACTTC.

As to this clonotype: Relative to the germline gene, one junction end is altered; a read error may explain this. The chain recombines TRBV7-9 with TRBJ1-4; D call uncertain. Germline V gene lookup returns CDR1 SEHNR and CDR2 FQNEAQ (reference sequence). CDR3 length: 16 residues. CDR3 amino acids: CASSFPIDELNEKLSF. CDR3 bases: TGTGCCAGCAGCTTCCCTATAGACGAACTTAATGAAAAACTGTCTTTT.

CDR3 sequence reads: CASSRNHPGGLADPHEQYF. The CDR3 DNA is TGTGCCAGCAGCCGCAACCACCCTGGGGGACTAGCGGATCCACACGAGCAGTACTTC. The V and J genes are TRBV14 and TRBJ2-7, with TRBD2 matching over 11 bases. Per the germline V gene, CDR1 is SGHDN and CDR2 is FVKESK. The length of the CDR3 is 19 residues. V shed 4 bases and J 5 bases; nucleotides not matched to a gene: 19.

This clonotype was observed many times. The chain has TRBV29-1 and TRBJ1-1; 7 nucleotides line up with TRBD1. The CDR3 is 10 amino acids. Germline lookup yields CDR1 SQVTM and CDR2 ANQGSEA. Trimming cost V 6 bases and J 8 bases; bases outside gene matches: 3. CDR3 nucleotide sequence: TGCAGCGTACGACAGGGAGAAGCTTTCTTT. Translating it yields CSVRQGEAFF.

This clonotype showed up just once. The junction shows a germline mismatch at one end, possibly a read error. This chain uses TRBV15 with TRBJ2-7, with D uncertain. CDR3 length equals 15 residues. Germline values: CDR1 LNHNV, CDR2 YYDKDF (reference sequence). The CDR3: CATSRPMEGSCEQYF. In DNA, the CDR3 is TGTGCCACCAGCAGGCCGATGGAAGGCTCCTGCGAGCAGTACTTC.

This clonotype was recorded many times. V gene TRBV7-9 combines with J gene TRBJ2-5; 7 bases fit TRBD1. V lost 5 bases and J lost 2; bases outside the gene matches: 5. Germline V gives CDR1 SEHNR, CDR2 FQNEAQ (reference sequence). CDR3 size: 14 residues. DNA for the CDR3: TGTGCCAGCAGCACGGGACAGCCGCAAGAGACCCAGTACTTC. This translates into CASSTGQPQETQYF.

CDR3 sequence (DNA): TGTGCCAGCAGCCCCGGAGCGGGAGGCTTCTCAGATACGCAGTATTTT. Residues: CASSPGAGGFSDTQYF. The chain carries TRBV7-9 and TRBJ2-3, with TRBD2 matching over 9 bases. Germline V gene sequence: CDR1 SEHNR, CDR2 FQNEAQ (reference sequence). V was clipped by 5 bases and J by 4 bases; unmatched bases: 10. The CDR3 runs 16 residues.

The rearrangement links TRBV19 to TRBJ1-1, with 8 bases matching TRBD1. This CDR3 comprises 15 residues. In germline, CDR1 is LNHDA, CDR2 SQIVND (reference sequence). The V gene end was trimmed by 6 bases and the J gene end by 4 bases; junction bases not matched to a gene: 10. The CDR3 DNA follows: TGTGCCAGTAGATGGGGGGACAGGACGGTCACTGAAGCTTTCTTT. Amino acid sequence: CASRWGDRTVTEAFF.

The table lists this clonotype with a few counts. The genes are TRBV11-2 and TRBJ2-3; D is unresolved. Trimming shortened V by 3 bases and J by 2 bases, and 12 bases separated the two germline ends. The CDR3 extends over 15 amino acids. Germline CDR1 is SGHAT and CDR2 is FQNNGV. CDR3 in amino acids: CASSFYATSTDTQYF. In DNA, the CDR3 is TGTGCCAGCAGCTTTTACGCCACGTCCACAGATACGCAGTATTTT.

The chain is built from TRBV7-2 and TRBJ1-5; D is possibly TRBD1 (6 bases). V lost 1 base and J 4 bases, leaving 14 bases between the germline ends. This CDR3 has 16 amino acids. In germline, CDR1 is SGHTA, CDR2 FQGNSA. The CDR3 DNA reads TGTGCCAGCAGCTTAGGGACCGTAGGGGGAAATCAGCCCCAGCATTTT. This gives the protein CASSLGTVGGNQPQHF.

This clonotype turned up a few times. The chain employs TRBV3-1 and TRBJ1-2; D remains unclear. Germline CDR1 LGHDT, CDR2 YNNKEL (reference sequence). V shed 2 bases and J shed 7 bases, with 20 bases lying between them. This CDR3 is 16 amino acids long. The chain's CDR3 is CASSQTSAASSGGYTF. In nucleotides, the CDR3 is TGTGCCAGCAGCCAAACCTCGGCAGCCTCTAGCGGTGGCTACACCTTC.

The sample holds a few counts of this clonotype. As DNA, the CDR3 is TGCGCCAGCAGTAGAGACGGGACAGCCTCCTACGAGCAGTACTTC. Its protein product is CASSRDGTASYEQYF. The genes are TRBV5-1 and TRBJ2-7, with 7 bases that match TRBD1. In germline, CDR1 is SGHRS, CDR2 YFSETQ. The CDR3 contains 15 residues. The trim removed 5 bases at V and 0 bases at J, leaving 8 bases unmatched.

The V and J genes are TRBV2 and TRBJ1-3; weak D call: TRBD1 (5 bases). The CDR3 covers 15 residues. Per germline, CDR1 SNHLY and CDR2 FYNNEI. Deletions cut 2 bases from V and 0 bases from J, with 8 bases between. The CDR3 DNA follows: TGTGCCAGCAGTGAAAAGGACATCTCTGGAAACACCATATATTTT. It specifies CASSEKDISGNTIYF.

The chain carries TRBV6-9 and TRBJ2-2, with 10 bases matching TRBD1. Germline CDR1 is MNHGY and CDR2 is SVAAGI. This CDR3 contains 20 residues. The V segment lost 4 bases and the J segment 3 bases; nucleotides outside the gene matches: 17. The CDR3 DNA follows: TGTGCCAGCAGTTTTCGGCCCCGGGACAGGGGATCGGTTTACACCGGGGAGCTGTTTTTT. It encodes CASSFRPRDRGSVYTGELFF.

With respect to this clonotype: An end of the junction differs from the germline gene, which may be a read error. This chain connects TRBV5-6 to TRBJ2-2; TRBD1 or TRBD2 may be the D gene (5 bases each). Germline lookup yields CDR1 SGHDT and CDR2 YYEEEE. The CDR3 is 15 residues long. The CDR3 DNA is TGTGCCAGCAGACCGGGACCGGTCCCAACTGGGGAACTGTTTTTT. It translates to CASRPGPVPTGELFF.